This T cell receptor (beta chain) comes out of a study of T cell responses to AZD1222 COVID-19 vaccine (dated by TCRdb to the early 2020s). Regarding the complete study: AZD1222 recipients with second doses at about 4 weeks or about 12 weeks were pooled, because spike-specific TCR depth and breadth did not differ between schedules. Trial participants were enrolled by age into 18-55, 56-69 and 70-plus year subgroups, with 148, 28 and 57 TCR-sequenced participants respectively. A total of over 230 trial participants underwent TCR sequencing, of whom nearly 210 received two doses of AZD1222 and about 25 received two doses of the MenACWY control vaccine.

Concerning this clone: There is no known antigen for this receptor. Per-nucleotide qualities are absent, and no much larger clonotype sits a single base away.

Findings and caveats that apply to the study as a whole: Participants were mostly white British, with more females than males. The authors suggested clonal diversity may have been underestimated. After two AZD1222 doses, spike-specific TCR breadth and depth were significantly higher than at day 0 and than in MenACWY recipients. CD4 TCRs associated with the vaccine covered the entire spike protein, and the dominant responses were in regions 160-218 and 743-854. Nearly half of unique spike-specific TCRs reportedly recognized epitopes outside regions mutated in the B.1.351 and B.1.1.7 variants. The 56-69-year group was small, and its depth increase did not reach significance, likely because of low power. Because no samples from the day 14 peak response were available, repertoires could be characterized only after the peak T cell response. Only a handful of AZD1222 recipients were SARS-CoV-2 seropositive at baseline, limiting conclusions about previously exposed vaccinees.

The germline V gene (reference sequence) provides CDR1 LNHNV and CDR2 YYDKDF. The V end gives up 0 bases and the J end 1 base, leaving 7 bases in the junction not matched to a gene. The CDR3 contains 17 residues, cysteine and phenylalanine counted. The read is trimmed to its CDR3 DNA, 51 bases read in frame from base 1. The time point label on this specimen signifies: baseline before first vaccination. Vaccinee samples were obtained from the UK trials COV001 and COV002, which included a single-blind randomized controlled phase 2/3 trial of AZD1222 (ChAdOx1 nCoV-19) in healthy adults. For TCRbeta chain sequencing, PBMC samples were collected from trial participants at day 0 and at day 28 after the second dose. The CDR3 regions of human TCRbeta chains were analyzed by immunosequencing. The study's own analysis went as follows. Repertoire TCRs were matched against a reference library of SARS-CoV-2-specific TCRs generated with the MIRA antigen-specificity platform. Breadth meant the fraction of unique TCRs that were SARS-CoV-2-associated, whereas depth meant the fraction of total T cells that were SARS-CoV-2-associated. Using the MIRA data, each spike-specific TCR was mapped to the spike region that the TCR reacts to and placed in a CD4 or CD8 class. Log10-transformed breadth and depth values were compared by one-way ANOVA with Sidak's multiple comparisons tests. Held by TCRdb, this immuneACCESS table contains in-frame sequences only and omits some clones. Under half of the omission traces to an unresolved V gene where checked; the cause of the rest is unknown. The DNA gave D and trimming, while V, J and clone size come from that table. The sample profile shows 75,000 to 100,000 clones; approximately 91% of them were found once. Clones ranked in the top ten supply approximately 2.8% of the sample.

The TCR originated in an adult in good health. Sequenced material: peripheral blood, taken on day 0 of AZD1222 vaccination. The rearranged chain carries TRBV15 and TRBJ1-1, with 8 bases matching TRBD1. The CDR3 protein is CATSRDLRGLGNTEAFF. The DNA sequence reads TGTGCCACCAGCAGAGATCTCAGGGGGCTAGGGAACACTGAAGCTTTCTTT.